The TCR beta chain under discussion was sequenced for a study of cytomegalovirus exposure and HLA in healthy donors. Donors had nominal health at sampling but likely had unrecorded immune exposures. To note about this clone: The target antigen is unknown.

PCR employed 60 Vbeta and 13 Jbeta primers. Using immunoSEQ multiplex PCR, the repertoire was profiled, and TCRdb retains in-frame clones only, with some absent. Altogether 200,000 to 250,000 clones are present, more than 70% being singletons, with the ten largest covering 1% to 1.5%. Study-level findings and limits: In vitro checks showed that a few CMV-associated chains really do target CMV antigens. Generally TCR sequences proved uncommon, though certain public TCRs appeared in numerous donors. A later analysis associated under 20,000 TCR beta sequences with HLA alleles at a 0.05 false discovery rate.

This TCR derives from a human donor in good health. The sample comprised PBMCs.

As DNA, the CDR3 is TGCAGTGCTAGCGGACAGGGGAAGCAGTACTTC. Its protein is CSASGQGKQYF. The chain combines TRBV20-1 with TRBJ2-7, with 9 bases aligning to TRBD1. The CDR3 is 11 amino acids. With V trimmed by 3 bases and J by 8 bases, 2 bases remained unmatched. Looked up from germline, CDR1 is DFQATT and CDR2 is SNEGSKA (reference sequence).